This T cell receptor (beta chain) was observed in a study of T cell responses to AZD1222 COVID-19 vaccine. Study-wide results and limits: Nearly half of the spike-specific TCRs reportedly recognize variant regions that carry no mutations. White British donors predominated, females outnumbered males, and clonal diversity was possibly underestimated.

Points on this clone: Its antigen is undetermined.

Sequencing used immunoSEQ multiplex PCR; TCRdb keeps in-frame clones, though not all of them. The table includes 170,000 or so clones, about 92% detected once. Material: peripheral blood, obtained on day 0 of AZD1222 vaccination. The sequence derives from an adult in good health.

The CDR3 DNA is TGCGCCAGCAGCCAAGAGTGGGACCTCAATGAGCAGTTCTTC. It codes for CASSQEWDLNEQFF. The genes are TRBV4-1 and TRBJ2-1; D is tentatively TRBD1 or TRBD2 (5 bases each). V was cut by 0 bases and J by 6 bases, with 9 bases left in between. CDR1 is MGHRA and CDR2 is YSYEKL in the germline V gene. The CDR3 contains 14 residues.